These T cell receptor beta chains were read from a single sample in a study of T cells in Graves' hyperthyroidism and ophthalmopathy. In TCRdb, the multiplex PCR reads were re-called with MiXCR into one record per CDR3 protein. The sample yields approximately 640,000 distinct CDR3 sequences, about 45% seen once. The source material was peripheral blood or thyroid tissue (not recorded which). The receptors shown here come from an adult man with Graves' disease, either hyperthyroidism or ophthalmopathy (not recorded which). CDR3s include the opening cysteine and the closing phenylalanine or tryptophan. D genes are given only for firm matches. Rows give clone size only sometimes, using once, few, many, or a class for an expanded clone.

TRBV29-1	few	TRBD1	TRBJ1-3	CSVTRGFGNTIYF	TGCAGCGTGACCAGGGGGTTTGGAAACACCATATATTTT
TRBV10-3	.	TRBD1	TRBJ2-5	CAIRQMDRGQETQYF	TGTGCCATCAGACAGATGGACAGGGGACAAGAGACCCAGTACTTC
TRBV24-1	many	.	TRBJ2-5	CATRAEAEETQYF	TGTGCCACCAGGGCGGAGGCTGAAGAGACCCAGTACTTC
TRBV9	once	.	TRBJ1-3	CASRVGPGNTIYF	TGTGCCAGCAGAGTAGGCCCAGGAAACACCATATATTTT
TRBV2	.	TRBD1	TRBJ1-4	CASNPDRGNEKLFF	TGTGCCAGCAACCCCGACAGGGGTAATGAAAAACTGTTTTTT
TRBV12-3/TRBV12-4	few	.	TRBJ1-2	CASSLVPPNYGYTF	TGTGCCAGCAGTTTAGTACCCCCCAACTATGGCTACACCTTC
TRBV7-8	few	.	TRBJ1-6	CASSLFGVKGSPLHF	TGTGCCAGCAGTTTATTCGGGGTAAAAGGTTCACCCCTCCACTTT
TRBV2	.	.	TRBJ1-6	CASSDSRENSPLHF	TGTGCCAGCAGTGACAGCCGGGAGAATTCACCCCTCCACTTT
TRBV15	.	.	TRBJ1-6	CATSRDQQGNSPLHF	TGTGCCACCAGCAGAGATCAGCAGGGGAACTCACCCCTCCACTTT
TRBV10-3	.	.	TRBJ1-5	CAISEYIGGNNNQPQHF	TGTGCCATCAGTGAATACATCGGGGGTAATAACAATCAGCCCCAGCATTTT
TRBV7-9	.	TRBD1	TRBJ1-1	CASSHTGGTQRPFF	TGTGCCAGCAGCCACACAGGGGGCACGCAAAGACCTTTCTTT
TRBV7-9	.	.	TRBJ2-1	CASSVQRPDEQFF	TGTGCCAGCAGCGTGCAGCGGCCGGACGAGCAGTTCTTC
TRBV2	once	TRBD1	TRBJ1-5	CASGQGNSNQPQHF	TGTGCCAGCGGACAGGGAAATAGCAATCAGCCCCAGCATTTT
TRBV7-1	.	.	TRBJ2-7	CASSARIGIEQYF	TGTGCCAGCAGCGCTCGGATAGGGATTGAGCAGTACTTC
TRBV7-8	few	TRBD1	TRBJ2-5	CASSDRGGKETQYF	TGTGCCAGCAGTGACAGGGGAGGCAAAGAGACCCAGTACTTC
TRBV14	few	.	TRBJ2-7	CASSQGGAEQYF	TGTGCCAGCAGCCAAGGGGGAGCCGAGCAGTACTTC
TRBV6-5	many	.	TRBJ2-7	CASSYRLAYEQYF	TGTGCCAGCAGTTACAGACTAGCCTACGAGCAGTACTTC
TRBV2	.	TRBD1	TRBJ1-4	CASSGGTGEEKLFF	TGTGCCAGCAGTGGGGGGACAGGGGAGGAAAAACTGTTTTTT
TRBV29-1	once	.	TRBJ2-5	CSVVVGTVDKQYF	TGCAGCGTTGTCGTCGGGACGGTGGACAAGCAGTACTTC
TRBV7-9	.	TRBD2	TRBJ2-7	CASYAGTSGPFEQYF	TGTGCCAGCTATGCCGGGACTAGCGGACCCTTCGAGCAGTACTTC
TRBV29-1	many	.	TRBJ1-4	CSVEGWEATNEKLFF	TGCAGCGTTGAGGGGTGGGAAGCAACTAATGAAAAACTGTTTTTT
TRBV2	.	.	TRBJ1-2	CASSEGTDFGGYTF	TGTGCCAGCAGTGAAGGGACGGATTTTGGTGGCTACACCTTC
TRBV24-1	many	.	TRBJ1-6	CATSDGVLGAPLHF	TGTGCCACCAGTGATGGGGTCCTTGGAGCGCCCCTCCACTTT
TRBV20-1	many	.	TRBJ2-5	CSARDSAQETQYF	TGCAGTGCTAGGGACAGCGCACAAGAGACCCAGTACTTC
TRBV10-3	few	.	TRBJ1-2	CAISDPRKDRILNYGYTF	TGTGCCATCAGTGACCCGAGGAAGGACCGAATACTCAACTATGGCTACACCTTC
TRBV29-1	many	TRBD1	TRBJ1-2	CSLLQGDNYGYTF	TGCAGCCTCCTCCAGGGGGATAACTATGGCTACACCTTC
TRBV29-1	.	TRBD1	TRBJ2-5	CSVESPGTGYETQYF	TGCAGCGTTGAAAGTCCCGGGACAGGGTACGAGACCCAGTACTTC
TRBV5-5	.	TRBD2	TRBJ2-5	CASSLAGTSLETQYF	TGTGCCAGCAGCTTGGCAGGGACTAGTTTAGAGACCCAGTACTTC
TRBV28	many	.	TRBJ1-6	CASSIPRLNSPLHF	TGTGCCAGCAGTATACCCCGCTTAAATTCACCCCTCCACTTT
TRBV2	few	TRBD2	TRBJ2-7	CASSEARGVSWQYF	TGTGCCAGCAGTGAAGCGCGGGGGGTTAGCTGGCAGTACTTC
TRBV2	.	.	TRBJ1-1	CASSEAGTREAFF	TGTGCCAGCAGTGAAGCCGGGACCAGGGAAGCTTTCTTT
TRBV5-1	.	.	TRBJ2-2	CASSLGLGATGELFF	TGCGCCAGCAGCTTGGGGCTGGGAGCCACCGGGGAGCTGTTTTTT
TRBV4-2	.	.	TRBJ1-2	CASSQGQATYGYTF	TGTGCCAGCAGCCAAGGACAGGCGACCTATGGCTACACCTTC
TRBV6-1	.	TRBD1	TRBJ1-5	CASSQSDRGYPQPQHF	TGTGCCAGCAGTCAATCGGACAGGGGATATCCTCAGCCCCAGCATTTT
TRBV19	.	TRBD1	TRBJ2-7	CAGGQGATDEQYF	TGTGCCGGGGGACAGGGGGCAACAGACGAGCAGTACTTC
TRBV29-1	.	.	TRBJ2-3	CSVGGLMPILDTQYF	TGCAGCGTTGGGGGACTGATGCCAATTTTGGATACGCAGTATTTT
TRBV7-2	.	TRBD2	TRBJ2-6	CASSLVPGASGGQSSGANVLTF	TGTGCCAGCAGCTTAGTCCCAGGGGCTAGCGGGGGTCAAAGCTCTGGGGCCAACGTCCTGACTTTC
TRBV7-2	once	TRBD1	TRBJ2-2	CASSVFGTGVNTGELFF	TGTGCCAGCAGTGTATTCGGGACAGGAGTGAACACCGGGGAGCTGTTTTTT
TRBV2	.	.	TRBJ1-6	CASIGVAGAAPLHF	TGTGCCAGCATTGGAGTAGCGGGGGCTGCACCCCTCCACTTT
TRBV12-3/TRBV12-4	.	TRBD1	TRBJ1-3	CASSARQGLNTIYF	TGTGCCAGCAGTGCAAGACAGGGTCTAAACACCATATATTTT
TRBV5-8	.	.	TRBJ2-7	CASSLDRRGEQYF	TGTGCCAGCAGCTTGGACAGACGGGGCGAGCAGTACTTC
TRBV20-1	few	TRBD1	TRBJ1-2	CSARETGSEGYTF	TGCAGTGCTAGGGAGACAGGGTCCGAAGGCTACACCTTC
TRBV2	many	.	TRBJ1-2	CASSGNRVVDGYTF	TGTGCCAGCAGTGGAAACAGGGTGGTTGATGGCTACACCTTC
TRBV10-2	once	.	TRBJ1-5	CASSDGGQGSNQPQHF	TGCGCCAGCAGTGACGGGGGGCAGGGTAGCAATCAGCCCCAGCATTTT
TRBV7-9	few	.	TRBJ1-5	CASSQGTFNQPQHF	TGTGCCAGCAGCCAAGGCACGTTTAATCAGCCCCAGCATTTT
TRBV19	.	.	TRBJ1-6	CASSSYQWENSPLHF	TGTGCCAGTAGTTCCTACCAGTGGGAGAATTCACCCCTCCACTTT
TRBV24-1	.	.	TRBJ1-2	CATSDPGRSDGYTF	TGTGCCACCAGTGATCCGGGACGGTCTGATGGCTACACCTTC
TRBV20-1	many	.	TRBJ2-7	CSARDGAGTYEQYF	TGCAGTGCTAGAGATGGGGCGGGAACCTACGAGCAGTACTTC
TRBV10-3	.	TRBD1	TRBJ2-7	CASSYGTGAGDYEQYF	TGTGCCAGCAGTTACGGGACAGGGGCCGGGGACTACGAGCAGTACTTC
TRBV20-1	few	TRBD1	TRBJ1-3	CSAATGDGNTIYF	TGCAGTGCTGCTACAGGGGACGGAAACACCATATATTTT